These 14 T cell receptor beta chains were all obtained from the same sample, sequenced in a study of siplizumab effects on memory and regulatory T cells. Measured with immunoSEQ multiplex PCR; TCRdb has only the in-frame clones, and not every one. The sample records 70,000 to 90,000 clones, 85% to 90% being singletons. Sequenced sample: CD4+ T cells sorted from blood. The source is a human donor in good health.

The chain joins TRBV19 to TRBJ1-2; 7 bases line up with TRBD1. The CDR3 length is 15 residues. The J segment lost 8 bases and the V segment lost 5 bases, leaving 14 bases of the junction unmatched. The germline CDR1 and CDR2 sequences are LNHDA and SQIVND (reference sequence). The CDR3 region is CASSYLPQGIGGYTF. DNA for the CDR3: TGTGCCAGTAGTTACCTACCACAGGGGATTGGAGGCTACACCTTC. The full variable domain, with the rest looked up from reference TRBV19 and TRBJ1-2, is DGGITQSPKYLFRKEGQNVTLSCEQNLNHDAMYWYRQDPGQGLRLIYYSQIVNDFQKGDIAEGYSVSREKKESFPLTVTSAQKNPTAFYLCASSYLPQGIGGYTFGSGTRLTVV.

The table lists this clone with a count of one. V and J are TRBV6-6 and TRBJ1-3; TRBD1 agrees at 7 bases. J gave up 2 bases and V 6 bases, and 1 base lay outside the gene matches. This CDR3 contains 13 residues. Germline V CDR1 and CDR2: MNHNY, SVGAGI (reference sequence). CDR3 protein: CASRGTAGNTIYF. DNA of the CDR3: TGTGCCAGCAGGGGGACAGCTGGAAACACCATATATTTT.

J is TRBJ1-5 and V is TRBV7-2; D might be TRBD1 (5 bases). Trimming stripped 2 bases from V and 1 base from J, with 9 bases between. The CDR3 spans 15 residues. Germline-derived CDR1 and CDR2 are SGHTA and FQGNSA. CDR3 in DNA: TGTGCCAGCAGCTTACAGGGTAGCAGCAATCAGCCCCAGCATTTT. Translation: CASSLQGSSNQPQHF.

J is TRBJ2-1 and V is TRBV28; D possibly matches TRBD1 or TRBD2 (6 bases each). The germline gives CDR1 MDHEN, CDR2 SYDVKM. V was clipped by 3 bases and J by 5 bases, with 17 bases between them. The length of the CDR3 is 16 residues. In nucleotides, the CDR3 is TGTGCCAGCAGTTTCTTCCGGGGGCTAGCGAACAATGAGCAGTTCTTC. Translating gives CASSFFRGLANNEQFF.

This chain connects TRBV14 to TRBJ1-4; D is uncertain. Germline values: CDR1 SGHDN, CDR2 FVKESK. CDR3 length: 14 amino acids. V was pared by 2 bases and J by 7 bases, with 11 bases between. The CDR3 DNA reads TGTGCCAGCAGCCAAACAGCGCCCATTGAAAAACTGTTTTTT. It yields the protein CASSQTAPIEKLFF.

This chain uses TRBV28 with TRBJ2-1, with D uncertain. V shed 6 bases and J shed 9 bases, with 12 bases lying between them. Germline CDR1 is MDHEN and CDR2 is SYDVKM. The CDR3 totals 12 residues. DNA of the CDR3: TGTGCCAGCAGGGAATTATCCAGTGAGCAGTTCTTC. Amino acids: CASRELSSEQFF.

In its sample, this clone was seen a few times. CDR3 bases: TGCGCCAGCAGCTCCGACAGGGACCATAGCAATCAGCCCCAGCATTTT. Translation: CASSSDRDHSNQPQHF. The V and J genes are TRBV5-1 and TRBJ1-5; 7 nucleotides align to TRBD1. The CDR3 totals 16 residues. V was pared by 3 bases and J by 0 bases, with 6 bases of the junction left unmatched. Per the germline V gene, CDR1 is SGHRS and CDR2 is YFSETQ.

V gene TRBV4-1 combines with J gene TRBJ2-3; TRBD1 is a possible D gene (5 bases). This CDR3 spans 15 amino acids. Germline V gene data show CDR1 as MGHRA and CDR2 as YSYEKL. Trimming left V 1 base short and J 2 bases short, with 10 bases between. CDR3 DNA: TGCGCCAGCAGCCAAGTAAGCAGGGCCACAGATACGCAGTATTTT. This sequence encodes CASSQVSRATDTQYF.

The V call is TRBV4-2, the J call TRBJ1-5; the D gene is possibly TRBD1 (5 bases). Trimming took 0 bases from V and 2 from J, leaving 11 bases between them. Germline CDR1 is LGHNA and CDR2 is YNFKEQ. CDR3 length: 16 residues. The CDR3 is CASSQDRGNGNQPQHF. The CDR3 DNA sequence: TGTGCCAGCAGCCAAGATCGGGGGAATGGCAATCAGCCCCAGCATTTT.

J is TRBJ2-5 and V is TRBV9; D is undetermined. The CDR3 sequence is 16 residues long. Germline V gives CDR1 SGDLS, CDR2 YYNGEE. Trimming stripped 0 bases from V and 5 bases from J, with 17 bases between. CDR3 region: CASSVAVQVGSETQYF. The CDR3 DNA reads TGTGCCAGCAGCGTAGCTGTGCAGGTGGGTTCGGAGACCCAGTACTTC.

This rearrangement joins TRBV19 to TRBJ2-1; no firm D call. Germline V gene data show CDR1 as LNHDA and CDR2 as SQIVND (reference sequence). Trimming shortened V by 3 bases and J by 7 bases, and 10 bases separated the two germline ends. The CDR3 length is 13 residues. The CDR3 reads CASSIWQGNEQFF. CDR3 sequence (DNA): TGTGCCAGTAGTATCTGGCAAGGAAATGAGCAGTTCTTC.

This CDR3 reads CASSKGGTGFHSGANVLTF. For the CDR3, the DNA is TGTGCCAGCAGCAAAGGAGGGACAGGGTTTCACTCTGGGGCCAACGTCCTGACTTTC. This rearrangement joins TRBV21-1 to TRBJ2-6; the D call TRBD1 from the table was never checked on the DNA. TRBV21-1 is a pseudogene segment. The CDR3 consists of 19 residues.

The chain has TRBV7-2 and TRBJ2-3; 8 nucleotides agree with TRBD2. Germline-derived CDR1 and CDR2 are SGHTA and FQGNSA. The length of the CDR3 is 15 residues. Losses at the gene ends were 0 bases for V and 4 bases for J; bases not matched to a gene: 3. The CDR3 sequence: CASSLAIGRADTQYF. The DNA for the CDR3 is TGTGCCAGCAGCTTAGCTATCGGGAGGGCAGATACGCAGTATTTT.

This clone was detected once. The genes are TRBV5-1 and TRBJ1-4, with 7 bases fitting TRBD1. Germline V gene data show CDR1 as SGHRS and CDR2 as YFSETQ. The V and J ends lost 4 bases and 5 bases, in that order; junction bases with no gene match: 5. CDR3 length: 14 amino acids. The CDR3 DNA reads as TGCGCCAGCAGCCGGGGACAGCCCAATGAAAAACTGTTTTTT. The encoded protein is CASSRGQPNEKLFF.